This T cell receptor beta chain stems from a study of technical replicates of blood from four donors. CDR3 length: 13 amino acids. Germline CDR1 and CDR2: KGHSH and LQKENI. Deletions cut 5 bases from V and 3 bases from J, with 11 bases between. Profiling relied on immunoSEQ multiplex PCR, and the TCRdb table lists in-frame clones only, not all of them. The sample has under 110,000 clones; roughly 95% are singletons. The origin of this receptor is a human donor in good health. The specimen was T cells isolated from PBMCs. The chain couples TRBV18 to TRBJ2-7; D ambiguous. DNA for the CDR3: TGTGCCAGCTCAACCAGTGGTGTCTACGAGCAGTACTTC. Amino acids: CASSTSGVYEQYF.